This T cell receptor beta chain derives from a study of cytomegalovirus exposure and HLA in healthy donors. The study, taken as a whole, reports: HLA restriction was apparent for most CMV-associated TCR beta chains in a later analysis.

This clone was seen more than once but under ten times. Its antigen remains unidentified. Primers included in the PCR were 60 Vbeta and 13 Jbeta primers. This table comes from immunoSEQ multiplex PCR, and its TCRdb copy is limited to in-frame clones, with some not included. This table holds about 160,000 clones, more than 80% found once. Sequencing was done on a sample of PBMCs. This TCR came from a woman between 18 and 30 years old in good health and CMV-seronegative.

CDR3 region: CAWSERGNEQFF. Here the CDR3 DNA reads TGTGCCTGGAGTGAGAGAGGGAATGAGCAGTTCTTC. The J gene is TRBJ2-1, the V gene TRBV30, with a tentative D call TRBD2 (5 bases). V was trimmed by 1 base and J by 7 bases, leaving 8 bases between them. Germline CDR1 is GTSNPN and CDR2 is SVGIG (reference sequence). This CDR3 has 12 residues.